This TCR beta chain comes out of a study of beta chain features in type 1 diabetes. Study details: When patients were set against healthy donors, age, gender and cell yields were similar. All samples yielded roughly 110 million examined sorted cells.

Study outcomes and limitations: In patients and controls equally, PCR might favor templates that are shorter.

The length of the CDR3 is 14 residues. Germline CDR1 reads SGHVS; CDR2 reads FQNEAQ. V was pared by 5 bases and J by 6 bases, with 15 bases between. Expressed TCRB transcripts were sequenced, since all the RNA that had been isolated was reverse transcribed. Here immunoSEQ multiplex PCR was the method, and the copy in TCRdb shows in-frame clones only, minus some. The sample shows hundreds of thousands of clones, around 15% of them seen only once. Only a few counts were recorded for this clone. Its cognate antigen is unknown. The receptor comes from a man between 18 and 29 years old in good health. Sequencing was carried out using naive CD4+ T cells from blood. V and J are TRBV7-8 and TRBJ2-3; tentative D call: TRBD1 (5 bases). The CDR3 reads CASSPRRGGDTQYF. The CDR3 nucleotides are TGTGCCAGCAGCCCTAGAAGGGGCGGTGATACGCAGTATTTT.